The rows below give T cell receptor beta chains drawn from one sample of a study of T cell repertoires in cytomegalovirus infection. TCRdb reanalysed the reads using MiXCR and keeps one entry per CDR3 protein. The table lists about 920,000 distinct CDR3 sequences, approximately 31% of them singletons. Which antigens these TCRs recognize remains unknown. The material sequenced was cultured CD8+ T cells from PBMCs, taken from culture after CMV antigen stimulation. These receptors all come from a human donor in good health (CMV status not recorded). Some clones in this sample may be carry-over from other donors' samples. Each CDR3 is given with its conserved first and last residue. D genes are given only for firm matches. Some rows mark clone size as missing; the rest say once, few, many or name a class of expanded clone.

>.|TRBD2|TRBJ2-3|TRBV7-2
CASSLASGGHADTQYF
TGTGCCAGCAGCTTAGCGAGCGGGGGGCACGCAGATACGCAGTATTTT
>few|TRBD1|TRBJ2-1|TRBV19
CASSHDRGYEQFF
TGTGCCAGTAGCCACGACAGGGGCTATGAGCAGTTCTTC
>.|TRBD1|TRBJ1-1|TRBV6-1
CASSQGTAIPKTEAFF
TGTGCCAGCAGCCAAGGGACAGCCATTCCAAAGACTGAAGCTTTCTTT
>.|.|TRBJ1-1|TRBV13
CASRKNPDTEAFF
TGTGCCAGCCGAAAAAATCCGGACACTGAAGCTTTCTTT
>.|TRBD1|TRBJ1-1|TRBV4-1
CASSQDWQGALGTEAFF
TGCGCCAGCAGCCAAGATTGGCAGGGGGCGCTGGGGACTGAAGCTTTCTTT
>.|TRBD1|TRBJ1-2|TRBV9
CASSPRDSTLYGYTF
TGTGCCAGCAGCCCCCGGGACAGTACCCTCTATGGCTACACCTTC
>few|.|TRBJ2-7|TRBV6-1
CASSDRPDRYLEQYF
TGTGCCAGCAGTGATCGACCAGACAGATATCTCGAGCAGTACTTC
>many|.|TRBJ1-5|TRBV7-8
CASSSAGYHQPQHF
TGTGCCAGCAGCTCGGCCGGATATCATCAGCCCCAGCATTTT
>.|TRBD1|TRBJ1-1|TRBV15
CATLTGTGEAFF
TGTGCCACCCTCACCGGGACAGGTGAAGCTTTCTTT
>many|.|TRBJ1-5|TRBV12-3/TRBV12-4
CASSGPENQPQHF
TGTGCCAGCAGTGGACCGGAGAACCAGCCCCAGCATTTT
>many|.|TRBJ2-3|TRBV7-2
CASSLINRGTDTQYF
TGTGCCAGCAGCTTAATCAATAGGGGAACAGATACGCAGTATTTT
>few|TRBD1|TRBJ1-3|TRBV12-3/TRBV12-4
CASRLRTGTGNTIYF
TGTGCCAGCAGACTCCGGACAGGGACTGGAAACACCATATATTTT
>.|.|TRBJ2-1|TRBV28
CASEASYNEQFF
TGTGCCAGCGAGGCATCCTACAATGAGCAGTTCTTC
>once|.|TRBJ2-2|TRBV7-6
CVSRGGAVLTGELFF
TGTGTCAGCAGGGGAGGGGCAGTACTCACCGGGGAGCTGTTTTTT
>.|.|TRBJ1-2|TRBV6-2/TRBV6-3
CATRQERFDGYTF
TGTGCCACTCGCCAGGAGAGATTCGATGGCTACACCTTC
>few|.|TRBJ2-3|TRBV15
CATRFRGSLTDTQYF
TGTGCCACCAGGTTCCGAGGGTCACTCACAGATACGCAGTATTTT
>.|.|TRBJ2-5|TRBV6-2/TRBV6-3
CASSYDPRETQYF
TGTGCCAGCAGTTACGACCCCAGAGAGACCCAGTACTTC
>.|.|TRBJ1-4|TRBV6-6
CASSYRGAEPIEKLFF
TGTGCCAGCAGTTACCGGGGAGCTGAGCCGATCGAAAAACTGTTTTTT
>few|.|TRBJ2-6|TRBV27
CASSPIQISGANVLTF
TGTGCCAGCAGTCCAATACAGATCTCTGGGGCCAACGTCCTGACTTTC
>few|.|TRBJ1-1|TRBV7-6
CASSLYQASNTEAFF
TGTGCCAGCAGCTTATACCAGGCTTCGAACACTGAAGCTTTCTTT
>many|.|TRBJ2-1|TRBV7-6
CASSSWTVSSYNEQFF
TGTGCCAGCAGCTCCTGGACAGTAAGCTCCTACAATGAGCAGTTCTTC
>many|.|TRBJ1-1|TRBV6-5
CASSYPLGTEAFF
TGTGCCAGCAGTTACCCGCTGGGTACTGAAGCTTTCTTT
>few|TRBD2|TRBJ2-1|TRBV15
CATRDASGSLSEQFF
TGTGCCACCAGGGACGCTAGCGGGTCCCTCTCTGAGCAGTTCTTC
>.|.|TRBJ1-4|TRBV7-6
CASSSSAGGNEKLFF
TGTGCCAGCAGCTCCTCTGCAGGTGGAAATGAAAAACTGTTTTTT
>few|TRBD1|TRBJ1-6|TRBV20-1
CSAINYGQVNSPLHF
TGCAGTGCCATAAACTACGGACAGGTTAATTCACCCCTCCACTTT
>many|.|TRBJ2-1|TRBV27
CASSLATYNEQFF
TGTGCCAGCAGCTTAGCAACCTACAATGAGCAGTTCTTC
>.|TRBD2|TRBJ2-5|TRBV27
CASSISGGPQETQYF
TGTGCCAGCAGTATTAGCGGGGGCCCTCAAGAGACCCAGTACTTC
>few|TRBD2|TRBJ2-4|TRBV12-3/TRBV12-4
CASRGGGDIQYF
TGTGCCAGCAGGGGCGGGGGAGACATTCAGTACTTC
>.|.|TRBJ1-6|TRBV27
CATRLRAYNSPLHF
TGTGCCACCCGTCTACGGGCCTATAATTCACCCCTCCACTTT
>few|TRBD2|TRBJ2-1|TRBV29-1
CSVPGTSGSSYNEQFF
TGCAGCGTACCCGGGACTAGCGGTTCCTCCTACAATGAGCAGTTCTTC
>few|TRBD1|TRBJ2-2|TRBV7-2
CASSLSTGAAGELFF
TGTGCCAGCAGCTTATCTACAGGGGCTGCGGGGGAGCTGTTTTTT
>.|TRBD1|TRBJ1-1|TRBV12-3/TRBV12-4
CASSSLQGVAFF
TGTGCCAGCAGTTCTTTACAGGGGGTTGCTTTCTTT
>few|TRBD2|TRBJ2-3|TRBV19
CASSARGGAGGPITTDTQYF
TGTGCCAGTAGCGCCAGAGGAGGAGCGGGGGGCCCGATTACCACAGATACGCAGTATTTT
>.|.|TRBJ1-5|TRBV27
CVNSFGADNQPQHF
TGTGTCAACAGTTTCGGCGCGGACAATCAGCCCCAGCATTTT
>few|.|TRBJ2-3|TRBV7-9
CASSSSTKDTQYF
TGTGCCAGCAGCTCCTCAACTAAGGATACGCAGTATTTT
>.|TRBD2|TRBJ2-7|TRBV12-3/TRBV12-4
CASSLLAGGEEQYF
TGTGCCAGCAGTTTACTAGCGGGGGGGGAGGAGCAGTACTTC
>.|TRBD1|TRBJ2-7|TRBV7-6
CASSSTGVVAEQYF
TGTGCCAGCAGCTCGACAGGGGTGGTGGCCGAGCAGTACTTC
>.|.|TRBJ1-2|TRBV7-9
CASSSVTGGYGYTF
TGTGCCAGCAGCTCTGTGACGGGAGGTTATGGCTACACCTTC
>.|TRBD1|TRBJ2-5|TRBV6-5
CASSYVSGGSRLETQYF
TGTGCCAGCAGTTACGTGTCAGGGGGCTCTCGATTGGAGACCCAGTACTTC
>.|TRBD2|TRBJ2-1|TRBV5-8
CASSFEGLNVGTSEGNEQFF
TGTGCCAGCAGCTTTGAGGGTCTCAATGTGGGGACTAGTGAAGGAAATGAGCAGTTCTTC
>few|TRBD1|TRBJ2-1|TRBV27
CASSPPGQPYNEQFF
TGTGCCAGCAGTCCACCGGGACAGCCGTACAATGAGCAGTTCTTC
>few|.|TRBJ2-7|TRBV7-9
CASPDPGSYEQYF
TGTGCCAGCCCAGACCCAGGCTCCTACGAGCAGTACTTC
>.|.|TRBJ1-2|TRBV11-2
CASSGGHTLYGYTF
TGTGCCAGCAGCGGGGGACATACCCTCTATGGCTACACCTTC
>.|TRBD1|TRBJ1-2|TRBV11-2
CASSIGGTGGFNYGYTF
TGTGCCAGCAGCATTGGAGGGACAGGGGGCTTTAACTATGGCTACACCTTC
>few|.|TRBJ2-5|TRBV6-5
CASSYGEMGRETQYF
TGTGCCAGCAGTTACGGGGAAATGGGTCGAGAGACCCAGTACTTC
>few|TRBD1|TRBJ1-5|TRBV4-1
CASSQVYRGGQPQHF
TGCGCCAGCAGCCAAGTCTACAGGGGTGGCCAGCCCCAGCATTTT
>.|.|TRBJ1-1|TRBV20-1
CSARDRERVGSEAFF
TGCAGTGCTAGAGATAGAGAAAGGGTGGGGTCTGAAGCTTTCTTT
>.|.|TRBJ1-1|TRBV4-1
CASSQRQPMNTEAFF
TGCGCCAGCAGCCAAAGGCAGCCGATGAACACTGAAGCTTTCTTT
>many|.|TRBJ2-2|TRBV7-2
CASSLPGPGYTNTGELFF
TGTGCCAGCAGCTTACCCGGCCCAGGATACACAAACACCGGGGAGCTGTTTTTT